Shown below are 7 T cell receptor beta chains from a single sample sequenced in a study of blood T cell repertoires in COVID-19. Some clones are missing from TCRdb's copy, which holds only in-frame ones; the method was immunoSEQ multiplex PCR. There are around 70,000 clones in the sample; 70% to 75% occur only once, and under 25% lies in the top ten. The sequenced sample consisted of peripheral blood. The receptors were gathered from a man in his 70s with acute or convalescent COVID-19.

This clone was found a few times. V and J are TRBV18 and TRBJ1-1, with unresolved D. The V end was cut by 4 bases, the J end by 6 bases, with 12 bases between. This CDR3 is 13 amino acids long. Germline assignment: CDR1 KGHSH and CDR2 LQKENI. The CDR3 nucleotides read TGTGCCAGCTCACTGATGGGCACAGCTGAAGCTTTCTTT. It yields the protein CASSLMGTAEAFF.

The chain uses TRBV7-2 and TRBJ1-2, with D possibly TRBD1 on 5 matching bases. The CDR3 extends over 14 amino acids. Trimming removed 7 bases at V and 4 bases at J, with 16 bases between. CDR1 and CDR2 (germline): SGHTA, FQGNSA. CDR3 protein: CASTDPGRVYGYTF. The CDR3 DNA is TGTGCCAGCACCGACCCAGGCAGGGTCTATGGCTACACCTTC.

Sample share makes this clone large. V is TRBV4-3 and J is TRBJ1-3, with 7 bases fitting TRBD1. CDR3 length: 20 amino acids. From germline, CDR1 is LGHNA and CDR2 YSLEER. The V gene end was trimmed by 0 bases and the J gene end by 0 bases; junction bases not matched to a gene: 14. The CDR3 nucleotides read TGCGCCAGCAGCCAAGATACCGGGCGGGACAGTCTTTTCTCTGGAAACACCATATATTTT. Translated: CASSQDTGRDSLFSGNTIYF.

This clone has just a few counts. The chain combines TRBV4-3 with TRBJ2-1, with 8 positions matching TRBD1. Germline assignment: CDR1 LGHNA and CDR2 YSLEER. The CDR3 has 15 residues. The junction had 7 bases not matched to a gene; V was cut back by 3 bases and J by 6 bases. The CDR3 is CASSQRDRRGNEQFF. The CDR3 nucleotides read TGCGCCAGCAGCCAGAGGGACAGGCGGGGCAATGAGCAGTTCTTC.

The chain has TRBV28 and TRBJ2-1; D is ambiguous. V gave up 3 bases and J gave up 7 bases, with 7 bases separating them. CDR1 is MDHEN, CDR2 SYDVKM, per germline. The CDR3 length is 12 residues. The CDR3 nucleotides are TGTGCCAGCAGTTTTAAACGGAATGAGCAGTTCTTC. Translated: CASSFKRNEQFF.

V gene TRBV4-2 combines with J gene TRBJ2-3; 9 bases align to TRBD2. Germline V gene data show CDR1 as LGHNA and CDR2 as YNFKEQ. Trimming cost V 0 bases and J 3 bases; bases outside gene matches: 10. The CDR3 covers 18 residues. The CDR3 coding sequence is TGTGCCAGCAGCCAAGATTATTTGCGGGAGGGTGGGACAGATACGCAGTATTTT. This encodes CASSQDYLREGGTDTQYF.

The rearrangement links TRBV19 to TRBJ2-7, with 7 bases matching TRBD1. Germline V gives CDR1 LNHDA, CDR2 SQIVND (reference sequence). The CDR3 covers 14 residues. After removal of 4 bases from V and 3 bases from J, the junction contained 6 bases not matched to a gene. CDR3 protein: CASSTGQAFYEQYF. CDR3 coding DNA: TGTGCCAGTAGTACAGGACAGGCCTTCTACGAGCAGTACTTC.